Included here is one TCR beta chain sequence, with context. Its antigen is not known. This specimen belongs to a study of type 1 regulatory T cells. In the study overall: T-allo10 is a Tr1-enriched, alloantigen-specific CD4 T cell product made in vitro.

Using its own MiXCR run on the reads, TCRdb lists one record per CDR3 protein. Of roughly 65,000 distinct CDR3 sequences in the sample, 49% are singletons; the top ten hold about 2.1%. The CDR3 length is 12 residues. The ends were cut back, 4 bases at V and 6 bases at J, with 8 bases in the middle. The germline V gene encodes CDR1 SGHVS and CDR2 FQNEAQ. The specimen sequenced was cultured non-Tr1 T cells, either the whole culture or a sorted T cell fraction (not recorded which). The origin of this receptor is a human donor in good health. The V and J genes are TRBV7-8 and TRBJ2-3; D is undetermined. The DNA for the CDR3 is TGTGCCAGCAGCTCCCACCTGGATACGCAGTATTTT. This gives the protein CASSSHLDTQYF. The full variable domain, its missing parts supplied by reference TRBV7-8 and TRBJ2-3, is GAGVSQSPRYKVAKRGQDVALRCDPISGHVSLFWYQQALGQGPEFLTYFQNEAQLDKSGLPSDRFFAERPEGSVSTLKIQRTQQEDSAVYLCASSSHLDTQYFGPGTRLTVL.